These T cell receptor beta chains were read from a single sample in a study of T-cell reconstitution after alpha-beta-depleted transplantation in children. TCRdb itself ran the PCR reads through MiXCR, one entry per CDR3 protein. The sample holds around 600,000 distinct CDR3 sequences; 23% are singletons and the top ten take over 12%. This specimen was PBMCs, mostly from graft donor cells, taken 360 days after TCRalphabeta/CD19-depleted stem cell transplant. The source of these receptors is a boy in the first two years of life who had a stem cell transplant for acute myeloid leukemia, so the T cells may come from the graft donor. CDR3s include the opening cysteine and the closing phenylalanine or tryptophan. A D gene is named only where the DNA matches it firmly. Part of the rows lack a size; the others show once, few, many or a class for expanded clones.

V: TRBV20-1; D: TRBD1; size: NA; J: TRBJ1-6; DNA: TGCAGTGCTAAACCAGGGGGGAATTCACCCCTCCACTTT; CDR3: CSAKPGGNSPLHF
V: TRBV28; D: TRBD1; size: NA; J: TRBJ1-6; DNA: TGTGCCAGCAGTTCCACAGGGGATTCACCCCTCCACTTT; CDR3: CASSSTGDSPLHF
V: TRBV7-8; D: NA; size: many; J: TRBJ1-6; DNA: TGTGCCAGCAGCCTCAAGCCGGACAGAACCTATGTTTCACCCCTCCACTTT; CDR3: CASSLKPDRTYVSPLHF
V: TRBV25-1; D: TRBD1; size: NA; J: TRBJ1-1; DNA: TGTGCCAGCTTGGGACAGAGGGAAGACACTGAAGCTTTCTTT; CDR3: CASLGQREDTEAFF
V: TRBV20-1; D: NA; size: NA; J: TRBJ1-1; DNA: TGCAGTGCCGCTCCGGACAGCCTGAACACTGAAGCTTTCTTT; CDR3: CSAAPDSLNTEAFF
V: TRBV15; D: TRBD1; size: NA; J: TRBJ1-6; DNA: TGTGCCACCAGCAGGACAGGGCCTGGGTCACCCCTCCACTTT; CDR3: CATSRTGPGSPLHF
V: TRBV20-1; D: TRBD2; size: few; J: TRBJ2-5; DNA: TGCAGTGCTAGAACTAGCGGGGGAAAAGAGACCCAGTACTTC; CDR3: CSARTSGGKETQYF
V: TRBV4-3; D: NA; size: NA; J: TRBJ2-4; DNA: TGCGCCAGCAGCCAACGGTTTCTGATCGAAGACAGGAAGAAGAAAAACATTCAGTACTTC; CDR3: CASSQRFLIEDRKKKNIQYF
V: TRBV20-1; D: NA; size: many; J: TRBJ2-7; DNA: TGCAGTGCTAAACAGGGTTCTTACGAGCAGTACTTC; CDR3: CSAKQGSYEQYF
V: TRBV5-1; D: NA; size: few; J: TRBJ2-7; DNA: TGCGCCAGCAGCCCGCGGGTCCCTCTCCGACAGTACTTC; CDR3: CASSPRVPLRQYF
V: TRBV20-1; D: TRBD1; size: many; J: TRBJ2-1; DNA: TGCAGTGCTAGTTCGCGGGACAGGTTCTACAATGAGCAGTTCTTC; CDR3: CSASSRDRFYNEQFF
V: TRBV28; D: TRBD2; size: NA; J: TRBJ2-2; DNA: TGTGCCAGCAGTTTGACGGGGGGGCCCGGGGAGCTGTTTTTT; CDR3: CASSLTGGPGELFF
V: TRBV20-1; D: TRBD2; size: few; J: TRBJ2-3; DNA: TGCAGTGCCAGTAACGTGGGCGGGGGTACAGATACGCAGTATTTT; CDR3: CSASNVGGGTDTQYF
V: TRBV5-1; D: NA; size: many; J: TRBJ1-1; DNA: TGCGCCAGCAGCTTGGAAGCGGGGGGGGCGAACACTGAAGCTTTCTTT; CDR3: CASSLEAGGANTEAFF
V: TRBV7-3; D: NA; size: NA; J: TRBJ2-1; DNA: TGTGCCAGCAGCTCCGGACCTAGTGAGCAGTTCTTC; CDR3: CASSSGPSEQFF
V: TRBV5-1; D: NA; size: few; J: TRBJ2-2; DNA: TGCGCCAGCCGGGACCCCCAGCGCGGGGAGCTGTTTTTT; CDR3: CASRDPQRGELFF
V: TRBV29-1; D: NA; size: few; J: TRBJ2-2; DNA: TGCAGCGTTGAAGTGGGGAACACCGGGGAGCTGTTTTTT; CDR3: CSVEVGNTGELFF
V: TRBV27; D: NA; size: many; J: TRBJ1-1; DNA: TGTGCCAGCACCCAGAAAGGAAGCAACACTGAAGCTTTCTTT; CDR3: CASTQKGSNTEAFF
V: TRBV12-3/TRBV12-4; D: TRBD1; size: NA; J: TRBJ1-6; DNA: TGTGCCAGCAGTTTAGGGGACAGGGCTAGTTCACCCCTCCACTTT; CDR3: CASSLGDRASSPLHF
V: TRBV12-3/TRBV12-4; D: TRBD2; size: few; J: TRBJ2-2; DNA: TGTGCCAGCAGCAGCACTAGCGGGGGGGCAAAGACCGGGGAGCTGTTTTTT; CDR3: CASSSTSGGAKTGELFF
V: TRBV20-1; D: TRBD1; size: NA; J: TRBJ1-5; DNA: TGCAGTGCTAGCCCAGGGGGCGAAGTTAGACAGCCCCAGCATTTT; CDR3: CSASPGGEVRQPQHF
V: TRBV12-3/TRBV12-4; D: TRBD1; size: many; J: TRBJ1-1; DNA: TGTGCCAGCAGTACAGGGGGTCGCACTGAAGCTTTCTTT; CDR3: CASSTGGRTEAFF
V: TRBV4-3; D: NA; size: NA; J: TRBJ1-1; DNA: TGCGCCAGCAGCCAAGAGGCCGGGGACCGCCTAGAAGCTTTCTTT; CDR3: CASSQEAGDRLEAFF
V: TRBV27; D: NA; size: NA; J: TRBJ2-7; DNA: TGTGCCAGCAAAGAAGGCTGGGCAGCGTTGCCCTACGAGCAGTACTTC; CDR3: CASKEGWAALPYEQYF
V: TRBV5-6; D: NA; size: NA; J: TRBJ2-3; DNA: TGTGCCAGCAGCTTGGGGTATTTTCGACAGGACCCCACAGATACGCAGTATTTT; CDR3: CASSLGYFRQDPTDTQYF
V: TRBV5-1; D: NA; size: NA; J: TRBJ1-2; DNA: TGCGCCAGCAGCACGCGACAGTCTGGCTACACCTTC; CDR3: CASSTRQSGYTF
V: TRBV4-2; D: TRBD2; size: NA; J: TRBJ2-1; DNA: TGTGCCAGCAGCCGCACGATGGGGACTAGCGGGGGGCGGCCCTACAATGAGCAGTTCTTC; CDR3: CASSRTMGTSGGRPYNEQFF
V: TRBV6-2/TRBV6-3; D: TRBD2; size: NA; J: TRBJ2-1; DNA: TGTGCCAGCAGTAAGTGGGGGGGCAATGAGCAGTTCTTC; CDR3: CASSKWGGNEQFF
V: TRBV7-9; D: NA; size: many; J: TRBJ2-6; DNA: TGTGCCAGCAGCCCACAGGGGGCCAACGTCCTGACTTTC; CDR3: CASSPQGANVLTF
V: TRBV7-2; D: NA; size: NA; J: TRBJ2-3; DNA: TGTGCCAGCAGCTTAGGGGGGGAGAGCACAGATACGCAGTATTTT; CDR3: CASSLGGESTDTQYF
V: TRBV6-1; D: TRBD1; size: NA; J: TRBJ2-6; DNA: TGTGCCAGCAGCTGGACAGGACCCGGGGCCAACGTCCTGACTTTC; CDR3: CASSWTGPGANVLTF
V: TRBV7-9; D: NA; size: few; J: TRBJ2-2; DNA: TGTGCCAGCAGCTTAGATCAAGTAGGAAACACCGGGGAGCTGTTTTTT; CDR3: CASSLDQVGNTGELFF
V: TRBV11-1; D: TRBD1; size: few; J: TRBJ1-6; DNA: TGTGCCAGCAGCTATATCCGGGACAGCCATGCTCCTCCACCCCTCCACTTT; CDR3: CASSYIRDSHAPPPLHF
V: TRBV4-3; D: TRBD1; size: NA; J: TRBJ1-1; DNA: TGCGCCAGCAGCCAAGATTTTACAGGGGATGGAAAGAACACTGAAGCTTTCTTT; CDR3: CASSQDFTGDGKNTEAFF
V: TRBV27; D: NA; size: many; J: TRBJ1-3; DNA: TGTGCCAGCAGTTTAGACCGAAGAGATGGAAACACCATATATTTT; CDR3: CASSLDRRDGNTIYF
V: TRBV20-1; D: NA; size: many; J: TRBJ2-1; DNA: TGCAGTGCGACCCGGACAGCCTCCTACAATGAGCAGTTCTTC; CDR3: CSATRTASYNEQFF
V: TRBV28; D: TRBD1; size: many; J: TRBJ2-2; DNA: TGTGCCAGCAGGTCGGGACAGCCGAACACCGGGGAGCTGTTTTTT; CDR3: CASRSGQPNTGELFF
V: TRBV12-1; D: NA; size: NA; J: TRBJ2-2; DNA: TGTGCCATCAGCTCTGGGCCCCTCTGCTCCGGGAACACCGGGGAGCTGTTTTTT; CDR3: CAISSGPLCSGNTGELFF
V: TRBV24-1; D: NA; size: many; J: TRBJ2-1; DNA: TGTGCCACCAGTGGTCCACAGGGCTCGGGCTCCTACAATGAGCAGTTCTTC; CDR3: CATSGPQGSGSYNEQFF
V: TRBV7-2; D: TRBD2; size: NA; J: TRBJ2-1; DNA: TGTGCCAGCAGCTTAGAGAGACTAGCGGTCCATGAGCAGTTCTTC; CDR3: CASSLERLAVHEQFF